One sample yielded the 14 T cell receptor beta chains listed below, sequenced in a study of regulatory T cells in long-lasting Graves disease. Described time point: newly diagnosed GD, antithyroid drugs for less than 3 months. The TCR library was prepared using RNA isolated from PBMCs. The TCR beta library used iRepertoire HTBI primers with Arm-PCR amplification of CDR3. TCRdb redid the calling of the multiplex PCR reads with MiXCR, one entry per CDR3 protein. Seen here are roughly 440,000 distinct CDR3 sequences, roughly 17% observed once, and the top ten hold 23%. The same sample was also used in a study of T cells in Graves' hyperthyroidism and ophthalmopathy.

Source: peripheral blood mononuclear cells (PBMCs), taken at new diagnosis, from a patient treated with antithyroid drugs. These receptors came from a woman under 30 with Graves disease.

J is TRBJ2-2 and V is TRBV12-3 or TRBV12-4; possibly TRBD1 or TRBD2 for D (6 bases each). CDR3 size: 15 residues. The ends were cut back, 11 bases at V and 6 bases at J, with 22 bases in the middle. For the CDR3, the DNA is TGTGCCGGACGGGGGCAGGGGAATCTTGCCGGGGAGCTGTTTTTT. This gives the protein CAGRGQGNLAGELFF.

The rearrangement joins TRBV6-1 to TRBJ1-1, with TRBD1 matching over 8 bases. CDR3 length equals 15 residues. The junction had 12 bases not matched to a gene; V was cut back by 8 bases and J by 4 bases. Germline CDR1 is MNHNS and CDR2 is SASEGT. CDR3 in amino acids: CASRNDRGSGTEAFF. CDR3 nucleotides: TGTGCCAGCCGAAACGACAGGGGAAGTGGCACTGAAGCTTTCTTT.

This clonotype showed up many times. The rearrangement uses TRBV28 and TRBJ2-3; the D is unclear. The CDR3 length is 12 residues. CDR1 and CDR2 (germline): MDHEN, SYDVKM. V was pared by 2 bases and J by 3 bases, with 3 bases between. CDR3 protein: CASSLQTDTQYF. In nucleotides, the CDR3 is TGTGCCAGCAGTTTACAGACAGATACGCAGTATTTT. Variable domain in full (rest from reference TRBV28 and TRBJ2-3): DVKVTQSSRYLVKRTGEKVFLECVQDMDHENMFWYRQDPGLGLRLIYFSYDVKMKEKGDIPEGYSVSREKKERFSLILESASTNQTSMYLCASSLQTDTQYFGPGTRLTVL.

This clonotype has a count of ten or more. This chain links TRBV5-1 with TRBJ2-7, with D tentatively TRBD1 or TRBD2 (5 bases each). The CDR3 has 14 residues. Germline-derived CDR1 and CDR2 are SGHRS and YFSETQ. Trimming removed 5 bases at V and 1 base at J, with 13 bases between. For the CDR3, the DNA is TGCGCCAGCAGGCTGGGGGATGGTTCCTACGAGCAGTACTTC. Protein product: CASRLGDGSYEQYF.

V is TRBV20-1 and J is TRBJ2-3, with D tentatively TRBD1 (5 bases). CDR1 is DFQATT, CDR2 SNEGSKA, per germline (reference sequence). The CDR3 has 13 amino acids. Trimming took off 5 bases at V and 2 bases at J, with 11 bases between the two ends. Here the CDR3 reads CSAGAFNTDTQYF. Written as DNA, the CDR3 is TGCAGTGCTGGGGCATTCAACACAGATACGCAGTATTTT.

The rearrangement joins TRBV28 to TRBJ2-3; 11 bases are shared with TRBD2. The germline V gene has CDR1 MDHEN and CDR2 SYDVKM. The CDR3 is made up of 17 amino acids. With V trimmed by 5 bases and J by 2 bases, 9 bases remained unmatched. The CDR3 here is CASSIPTSGRPTDTQYF. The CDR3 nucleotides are TGTGCCAGCAGTATACCTACTAGCGGGAGACCCACAGATACGCAGTATTTT.

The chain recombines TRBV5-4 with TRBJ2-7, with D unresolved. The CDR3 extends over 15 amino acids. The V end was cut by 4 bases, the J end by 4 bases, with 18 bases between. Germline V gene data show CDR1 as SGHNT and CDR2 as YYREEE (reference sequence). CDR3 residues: CASSPSVGRVYEQYF. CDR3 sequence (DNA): TGTGCCAGCAGCCCCTCGGTTGGCAGAGTTTACGAGCAGTACTTC.

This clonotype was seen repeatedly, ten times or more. In nucleotides, the CDR3 is TGTGCCAGCAGCCAAGGAATGGGTAATCAGCCCCAGCATTTT. Its protein product is CASSQGMGNQPQHF. The V call is TRBV3-1, the J call TRBJ1-5; D is uncertain. The germline V and J ends were trimmed by 1 base and 4 bases, with 8 bases remaining between them. CDR1 LGHDT and CDR2 YNNKEL come from the germline V gene (reference sequence). This CDR3 comprises 14 residues.

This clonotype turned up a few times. The CDR3 loop reads CAIRTSVQETQYF. The CDR3 bases are TGTGCCATCAGGACTAGCGTCCAAGAGACCCAGTACTTC. The V call is TRBV10-3, the J call TRBJ2-5; TRBD2 agrees at 8 bases. J lost 1 base, V lost 6 bases, and 1 base had no gene match. This CDR3 is 13 amino acids long. Germline V gives CDR1 ENHRY, CDR2 SYGVKD.

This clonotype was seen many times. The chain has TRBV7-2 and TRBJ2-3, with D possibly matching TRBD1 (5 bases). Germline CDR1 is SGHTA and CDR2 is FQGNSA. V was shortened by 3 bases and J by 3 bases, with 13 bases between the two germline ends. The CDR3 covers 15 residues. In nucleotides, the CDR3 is TGTGCCAGCAGCTTCAGGGCAGGGCAGACAGATACGCAGTATTTT. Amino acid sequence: CASSFRAGQTDTQYF.

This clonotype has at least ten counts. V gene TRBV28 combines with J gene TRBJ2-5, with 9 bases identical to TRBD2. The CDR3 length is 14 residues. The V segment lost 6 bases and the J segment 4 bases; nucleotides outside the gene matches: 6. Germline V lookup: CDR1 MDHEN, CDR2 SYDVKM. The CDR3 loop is CASSPRRGGETQYF. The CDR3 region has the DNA TGTGCCAGCAGCCCAAGGCGGGGGGGAGAGACCCAGTACTTC. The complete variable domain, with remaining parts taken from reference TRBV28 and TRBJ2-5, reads DVKVTQSSRYLVKRTGEKVFLECVQDMDHENMFWYRQDPGLGLRLIYFSYDVKMKEKGDIPEGYSVSREKKERFSLILESASTNQTSMYLCASSPRRGGETQYFGPGTRLLVL.

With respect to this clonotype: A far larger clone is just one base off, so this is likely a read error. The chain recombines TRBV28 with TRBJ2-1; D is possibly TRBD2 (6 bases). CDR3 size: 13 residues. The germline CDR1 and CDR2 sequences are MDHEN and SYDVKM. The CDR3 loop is CAGSTGLYNEQFF. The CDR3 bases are TGTGCCGGCAGTACCGGACTATACAATGAGCAGTTCTTC. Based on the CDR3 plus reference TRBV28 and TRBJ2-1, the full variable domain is DVKVTQSSRYLVKRTGEKVFLECVQDMDHENMFWYRQDPGLGLRLIYFSYDVKMKEKGDIPEGYSVSREKKERFSLILESASTNQTSMYLCAGSTGLYNEQFFGPGTRLTVL.

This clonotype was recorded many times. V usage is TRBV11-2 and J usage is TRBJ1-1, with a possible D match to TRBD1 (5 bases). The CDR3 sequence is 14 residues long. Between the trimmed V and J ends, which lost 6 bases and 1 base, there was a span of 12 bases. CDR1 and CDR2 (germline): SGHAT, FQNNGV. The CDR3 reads CASSFRGQNTEAFF. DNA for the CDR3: TGTGCCAGCAGTTTCCGCGGACAGAACACTGAAGCTTTCTTT.

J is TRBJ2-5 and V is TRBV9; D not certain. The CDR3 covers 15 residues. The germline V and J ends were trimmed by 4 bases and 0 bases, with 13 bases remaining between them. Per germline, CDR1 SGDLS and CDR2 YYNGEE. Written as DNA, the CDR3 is TGTGCCAGCAGCTTTGACGTAGGGTACCAAGAGACCCAGTACTTC. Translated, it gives CASSFDVGYQETQYF.